These 11 T cell receptor beta chains originate from one sample sequenced in a study of T cells and Merkel cell carcinoma outcomes. The protocol was immunoSEQ multiplex PCR, while the TCRdb copy is restricted to in-frame clones and leaves out a portion. The sample lists some 16,000 clones; roughly 79% were seen once. Source material: tumor tissue from Merkel cell carcinoma. All receptors derive from a human donor with Merkel cell carcinoma.

The chain combines TRBV10-1 with TRBJ1-5; tentatively, D is TRBD1 (5 bases). The V and J ends lost 8 bases and 6 bases respectively, with 17 bases between them. The CDR3 loop spans 14 amino acids. The germline gives CDR1 WNHNN, CDR2 SYGVQD (reference sequence). The CDR3, as DNA: TGCGCCAGCCCCGTCCCAGGGTGGGGTCAGCCCCAGCATTTT. It yields the protein CASPVPGWGQPQHF.

V and J are TRBV28 and TRBJ1-1, with D perhaps TRBD1 (5 bases). The CDR3 contains 14 residues. From germline, CDR1 is MDHEN and CDR2 SYDVKM. V dropped 2 bases and J dropped 2 bases, with 9 bases sitting between them. The CDR3, as DNA: TGTGCCAGCAGTTTACCCCAGGGAAACACTGAAGCTTTCTTT. The encoded protein is CASSLPQGNTEAFF.

This clone has just one count. This chain uses TRBV5-1 with TRBJ2-7; 8 bases line up with TRBD2. Germline CDR1 SGHRS, CDR2 YFSETQ. The CDR3 length is 16 residues. J gave up 4 bases and V 8 bases, and 17 bases lay outside the gene matches. The CDR3 loop reads CASSPGPGLGEYEQYF. CDR3 coding DNA: TGCGCCAGTTCCCCCGGCCCGGGACTAGGGGAATACGAGCAGTACTTC.

J is TRBJ1-6 and V is TRBV6-5; unclear D gene. In germline, CDR1 is MNHEY, CDR2 SVGAGI. The CDR3 contains 16 residues. Trimming pared 0 bases from V and 6 bases from J, leaving 12 bases between. The CDR3 region is CASSYSIGLINSPLHF. As DNA, the CDR3 is TGTGCCAGCAGTTACTCGATTGGGTTAATTAATTCACCCCTCCACTTT.

This clone turned up a few times. The J gene is TRBJ1-2, the V gene TRBV18; TRBD1 agrees at 11 bases. This CDR3 region has 13 residues. V shed 3 bases and J 7 bases; nucleotides not matched to a gene: 1. Germline V gene sequence: CDR1 KGHSH, CDR2 LQKENI. The chain's CDR3 is CASSPGQGVGYTF. The CDR3 region has the DNA TGTGCCAGCTCACCGGGACAGGGGGTTGGCTACACCTTC.

This clone was counted a single time. The CDR3 DNA sequence: TGTGCCAGCAGCTTAGACTCGACAGGGTTCCACGAGCAGTACTTC. It yields the protein CASSLDSTGFHEQYF. The chain links TRBV7-9 to TRBJ2-7; 7 bases match TRBD1. Germline V lookup: CDR1 SEHNR, CDR2 FQNEAQ (reference sequence). The ends lost 1 base at V and 5 bases at J; junction bases unmatched: 8. This CDR3 is built from 15 residues. Based on the CDR3 plus reference TRBV7-9 and TRBJ2-7, the full variable domain is DTGVSQNPRHKITKRGQNVTFRCDPISEHNRLYWYRQTLGQGPEFLTYFQNEAQLEKSRLLSDRFSAERPKGSFSTLEIQRTEQGDSAMYLCASSLDSTGFHEQYFGPGTRLTVT.

The CDR3 region has the DNA TGTGCCAGCAGCGCCGGACAGGGCCCAGATACGCAGTATTTT. Translated: CASSAGQGPDTQYF. The chain has TRBV9 and TRBJ2-3, with TRBD1 matching over 8 bases. This CDR3 is built from 14 residues. The germline gives CDR1 SGDLS, CDR2 YYNGEE. The J segment lost 4 bases and the V segment lost 3 bases, leaving 4 bases of the junction unmatched.

V and J are TRBV28 and TRBJ1-5; 10 positions agree with TRBD1. Looked up from germline, CDR1 is MDHEN and CDR2 is SYDVKM. The CDR3 totals 14 residues. After removal of 9 bases from V and 5 bases from J, the junction contained 7 bases not matched to a gene. CDR3 sequence (DNA): TGTGCCAGTTGGGGACAGGGGTACGATCAGCCCCAGCATTTT. Its translation: CASWGQGYDQPQHF.

The V and J genes are TRBV9 and TRBJ2-5; 13 nucleotides align to TRBD2. Germline V gives CDR1 SGDLS, CDR2 YYNGEE. This CDR3 has 17 amino acids. The junction had 10 bases not matched to a gene; V was cut back by 3 bases and J by 5 bases. This CDR3 is CASSGSTSGGPGETQYF. The CDR3 DNA is TGTGCCAGCAGCGGATCGACTAGCGGGGGGCCCGGGGAGACCCAGTACTTC.

This chain joins TRBV14 and TRBJ1-1; 9 nucleotides agree with TRBD1. Trimming at V came to 1 base and at J to 4 bases, leaving 7 bases not matched to a gene. This CDR3 contains 16 residues. The germline V gene has CDR1 SGHDN and CDR2 FVKESK. The CDR3 sequence is CASSQGPMTGGTEAFF. The CDR3 DNA is TGTGCCAGCAGCCAAGGCCCTATGACAGGGGGCACTGAAGCTTTCTTT.

The chain links TRBV18 to TRBJ2-5, with no clear D. In germline, CDR1 is KGHSH, CDR2 LQKENI. The V and J ends lost 6 bases and 0 bases respectively, with 5 bases between them. The CDR3 loop spans 12 amino acids. In nucleotides, the CDR3 is TGTGCCAGCTCGCGCAACCAAGAGACCCAGTACTTC. Protein: CASSRNQETQYF. Full variable domain (outside the CDR3, taken from reference TRBV18 and TRBJ2-5): NAGVMQNPRHLVRRRGQEARLRCSPMKGHSHVYWYRQLPEEGLKFMVYLQKENIIDESGMPKERFSAEFPKEGPSILRIQQVVRGDSAAYFCASSRNQETQYFGPGTRLLVL.